The clone carrying this TCR beta chain appeared a few times. Original methodology: How many nucleated cells were present was estimated from reference gene primer amplification. The table came from immunoSEQ multiplex PCR; TCRdb's copy has only in-frame clones and leaves some out. V, J and clone size were drawn from that table, and D and trimming were deduced from the DNA. Of about 96,000 clones listed, approximately 88% are singletons. The CDR3 has 13 amino acids. Trimming left V 6 bases short and J 0 bases short, with 6 bases between. This specimen belongs to a study of blood T cell repertoires in COVID-19. At the level of the study: The United States, Italy and Spain provided the acute and convalescent COVID-19 samples. From T cells, B-cell-depleted T cells, or PBMCs came the material, which was cDNA or gDNA.

The sequencing input was peripheral blood. The sequence derives from a woman aged 55 to 70 with acute or convalescent COVID-19. The chain is built from TRBV12-3 or TRBV12-4 and TRBJ1-3; D possibly corresponds to TRBD1 (5 bases). This CDR3 reads CASRTASGNTIYF. The CDR3 bases are TGTGCCAGCAGGACAGCCTCTGGAAACACCATATATTTT.